What follows are 18 T cell receptor beta chains derived from one specimen sequenced in a study of blood T cells in healthy people across ages. Together with a sample-barcoded 5' primer, a J-beta primer mix was included in a second PCR lasting about 7 to 11 cycles. Each CDR3 protein gets one entry after TCRdb re-called the 5' RACE reads with MiXCR. The sample has 1 million to 1.2 million distinct CDR3 sequences, 35% to 40% seen once. Specimen: blood. The receptors come from a man younger than 30 in good health.

This clonotype has more than one count but fewer than ten. J is TRBJ2-1 and V is TRBV11-2; a possible D gene is TRBD2 (7 bases). Germline CDR1 SGHAT, CDR2 FQNNGV. Trimming removed 7 bases at V and 7 bases at J, with 20 bases between. The CDR3 covers 15 residues. CDR3 coding DNA: TGTGCCAGCACCGAGGGGAGGGGGACAATGAATGAGCAGTTCTTC. Its translation: CASTEGRGTMNEQFF.

This clonotype turned up a few times. This could be a read error, since a much larger clone is one nucleotide away. The chain is built from TRBV12-3 or TRBV12-4 and TRBJ2-3; no clear D. The CDR3 contains 12 residues. The CDR3 DNA reads as TGTGCCGGCAGCCCGACCACAGATACGCAGTATTTT. Translation gives CAGSPTTDTQYF.

The V call is TRBV20-1, the J call TRBJ1-5, with unresolved D. The CDR3 totals 12 residues. The germline V gene has CDR1 DFQATT and CDR2 SNEGSKA (reference sequence). V lost 3 bases and J lost 5, with 8 bases in between. This chain's CDR3 is CSASEVDQPQHF. CDR3 DNA sequence: TGCAGTGCTAGTGAAGTGGATCAGCCCCAGCATTTT.

This clonotype was seen more than once but under ten times. The chain combines TRBV7-3 with TRBJ2-4, with 8 bases matching TRBD1. The junction had 6 bases not matched to a gene; V was cut back by 5 bases and J by 6 bases. This CDR3 has 14 amino acids. In germline, CDR1 is SGHTA, CDR2 FQGTGA. The CDR3 DNA is TGTGCCAGCAGCCCCACAGGGGGGATAAACATTCAGTACTTC. This encodes CASSPTGGINIQYF.

The chain links TRBV19 to TRBJ1-2; 9 nucleotides agree with TRBD1. The CDR3 runs 17 residues. In germline, CDR1 is LNHDA, CDR2 SQIVND (reference sequence). V lost 4 bases, J lost 0 bases, and 9 bases stayed unmatched. The CDR3 sequence is CASSTPGQGTPNYGYTF. CDR3 DNA: TGTGCCAGTAGTACACCGGGACAGGGTACCCCTAACTATGGCTACACCTTC.

Note on this clonotype: The junction does not match germline at one end; this may be a read error. The chain uses TRBV12-3 or TRBV12-4 and TRBJ1-2, with a tentative D call TRBD1 (6 bases). The CDR3 is 16 residues long. The CDR3 loop is CASSSHTGRKTYGCTF. DNA of the CDR3: TGTGCCAGCAGTTCTCACACAGGGAGGAAGACCTATGGCTGCACCTTC.

The chain combines TRBV5-5 with TRBJ2-4; the match to TRBD1 covers 7 bases. CDR1 is SGHKS, CDR2 YYEKEE, per germline (reference sequence). The CDR3 is 14 amino acids. V gave up 0 bases and J gave up 5 bases; unmatched junction bases: 2. CDR3 DNA sequence: TGTGCCAGCAGCTTGGGGGGGACAGAAAACATTCAGTACTTC. It codes for CASSLGGTENIQYF. The variable domain in full, completed from reference TRBV5-5 and TRBJ2-4, reads DAGVTQSPTHLIKTRGQQVTLRCSPISGHKSVSWYQQVLGQGPQFIFQYYEKEERGRGNFPDRFSARQFPNYSSELNVNALLLGDSALYLCASSLGGTENIQYFGAGTRLSVL.

This rearrangement joins TRBV12-3 or TRBV12-4 to TRBJ1-2; 8 bases map to TRBD1. This CDR3 comprises 13 residues. Trimming at V came to 7 bases and at J to 8 bases, leaving 9 bases not matched to a gene. CDR3 coding DNA: TGTGCCAGCACGGTCGCAGGGGGCATCGGCTACACCTTC. It codes for CASTVAGGIGYTF.

This chain uses TRBV30 with TRBJ1-1; no firm D call. With 0 bases removed from V and 1 base from J, the gap between germline ends came to 9 bases. Germline values: CDR1 GTSNPN, CDR2 SVGIG (reference sequence). CDR3 length: 14 amino acids. The chain's CDR3 is CAWSVGQQNTEAFF. The DNA of the CDR3 is TGTGCCTGGAGTGTTGGGCAGCAGAACACTGAAGCTTTCTTT.

This clonotype has a handful of counts. The CDR3 sequence is CASSKRTAANYGYTF. The CDR3 nucleotides are TGTGCCAGCTCAAAAAGGACAGCTGCAAACTATGGCTACACCTTC. The chain is built from TRBV6-1 and TRBJ1-2; D possibly corresponds to TRBD1 (6 bases). The CDR3 covers 15 residues. Trimming left V 8 bases short and J 2 bases short, with 18 bases between. Germline lookup yields CDR1 MNHNS and CDR2 SASEGT.

This clonotype was seen at least ten times. The V call is TRBV6-5, the J call TRBJ1-2, with 7 bases identical to TRBD1. CDR3 length: 12 amino acids. Germline CDR1 and CDR2: MNHEY and SVGAGI. The junction had 2 bases not matched to a gene; V was cut back by 2 bases and J by 8 bases. CDR3 sequence (DNA): TGTGCCAGCAGTTACGACAGGGTGGGCTACACCTTC. It codes for CASSYDRVGYTF.

This clonotype turned up a few times. This rearrangement joins TRBV24-1 to TRBJ2-1; D call uncertain. V lost 4 bases and J lost 6, with 12 bases in between. This CDR3 has 14 residues. From germline, CDR1 is KGHDR and CDR2 SFDVKD. This CDR3 is CATSEAGRGNEQFF. CDR3 in DNA: TGTGCCACCAGTGAAGCCGGAAGAGGCAATGAGCAGTTCTTC.

Concerning this clonotype: At one end the junction does not follow the germline gene, possibly because of a read error. V gene TRBV11-1 combines with J gene TRBJ2-3, with 9 bases lining up with TRBD2. The CDR3 length is 16 residues. The germline CDR1 and CDR2 sequences are SGHAT and FQDESV (reference sequence). CDR3 sequence: CASSLYLGLATDTQYF. The CDR3 DNA reads TGTGCCAGTAGCTTATACCTGGGACTAGCAACAGATACGCAGTATTTT. Full variable domain (outside the CDR3, taken from reference TRBV11-1 and TRBJ2-3): EAEVAQSPRYKITEKSQAVAFWCDPISGHATLYWYRQILGQGPELLVQFQDESVVDDSQLPKDRFSAERLKGVDSTLKIQPAELGDSAMYLCASSLYLGLATDTQYFGPGTRLTVL.

This chain uses TRBV6-2 or TRBV6-3 with TRBJ2-4, with 11 bases matching TRBD1. The CDR3 totals 15 residues. J gave up 7 bases and V 0 bases, and 2 bases lay outside the gene matches. Germline V gives CDR1 MNHEY, CDR2 SVGEGT. The chain's CDR3 is CASSYSGTGGNIQYF. CDR3 coding DNA: TGTGCCAGCAGTTACTCCGGGACAGGGGGGAACATTCAGTACTTC.

The rearrangement joins TRBV10-3 to TRBJ2-3; D might be TRBD1 or TRBD2, each matching 6 bases. The CDR3 sequence is 14 residues long. Trimming shortened V by 10 bases and J by 4 bases, and 18 bases separated the two germline ends. Germline V gives CDR1 ENHRY, CDR2 SYGVKD. DNA for the CDR3: TGTGCCACCGAGGAGGGGGGCAGCGCAGATACGCAGTATTTT. It specifies CATEEGGSADTQYF.

Details on this clonotype: A much larger clone lies a single base off, so this may be a read error. The gene calls are TRBV7-9 and TRBJ2-1; weak D call: TRBD1 (6 bases). Germline values: CDR1 SEHNR, CDR2 FQNEAQ (reference sequence). The CDR3 spans 15 residues. DNA of the CDR3: TGTGCCAGCAGCCGACAGGAGTTACCCTACAATGAGCGGTTCTTC. Protein product: CASSRQELPYNERFF.

This clonotype showed up just a few times. This chain joins TRBV10-3 and TRBJ1-1; unclear D gene. V was shortened by 6 bases and J by 3 bases, with 11 bases between the two germline ends. CDR1 is ENHRY, CDR2 SYGVKD, per germline. This CDR3 is built from 13 residues. The CDR3: CAISEGFDTEAFF. The DNA of the CDR3 is TGTGCCATCAGCGAGGGTTTTGACACTGAAGCTTTCTTT.

The chain has TRBV5-1 and TRBJ2-3; D assignment may be TRBD1 or TRBD2 (5 bases each). Per germline, CDR1 SGHRS and CDR2 YFSETQ. V was shortened by 4 bases and J by 5 bases, with 17 bases between the two germline ends. This CDR3 has 15 amino acids. The chain's CDR3 is CASSPPGQGEDTQYF. The CDR3 nucleotides read TGCGCCAGCAGCCCCCCGGGGCAGGGTGAAGATACGCAGTATTTT.